This TCR beta chain was observed in a study of Graves' ophthalmopathy and Graves' hyperthyroidism. Study results and caveats: Most expanded clonotypes from thyroid (those above 0.001 frequency) were also found in blood. Ophthalmopathy progression prediction by the model yielded a sensitivity of 60% to 71% and a specificity of 72.22%.

Stable hyperthyroid donors showed no ophthalmopathy during 18 months follow-up. Points on this clonotype: Its antigen is still unknown.

Scientists amplified the TCR beta CDR3 regions from RNA transcripts. RT-PCR with HTBI primers came first, then second-round multiplex PCR. From the multiplex PCR reads, TCRdb called clonotypes with MiXCR, one entry per CDR3 protein. The sample consists of 400,000 or so distinct CDR3 sequences, approximately 18% of them appearing once. V trimming: 3 bases; J trimming: 4 bases; junction bases outside the gene matches: 9. The CDR3 covers 15 residues. Germline V gene sequence: CDR1 LGHDT, CDR2 YNNKEL (reference sequence). The chain combines TRBV3-1 with TRBJ2-7; 7 nucleotides match TRBD1. The sequence came from an adult woman with stable Graves' hyperthyroidism. Sequences were obtained from peripheral blood. The CDR3, as DNA: TGTGCCAGCAGCCACCACAGGGGTCGTGTGTACGAGCAGTACTTC. Protein sequence: CASSHHRGRVYEQYF.